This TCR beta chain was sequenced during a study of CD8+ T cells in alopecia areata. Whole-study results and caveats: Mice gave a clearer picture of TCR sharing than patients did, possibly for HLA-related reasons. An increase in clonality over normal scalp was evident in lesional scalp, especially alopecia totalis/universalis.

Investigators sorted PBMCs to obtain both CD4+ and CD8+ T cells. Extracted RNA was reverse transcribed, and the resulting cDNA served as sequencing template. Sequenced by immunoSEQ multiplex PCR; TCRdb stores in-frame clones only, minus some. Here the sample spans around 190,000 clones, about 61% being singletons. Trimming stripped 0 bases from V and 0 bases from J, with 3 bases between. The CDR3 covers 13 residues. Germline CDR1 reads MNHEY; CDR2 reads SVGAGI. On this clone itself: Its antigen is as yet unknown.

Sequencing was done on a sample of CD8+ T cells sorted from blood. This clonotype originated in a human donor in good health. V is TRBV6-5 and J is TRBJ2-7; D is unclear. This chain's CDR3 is CASSYSPSYEQYF. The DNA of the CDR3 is TGTGCCAGCAGTTACTCCCCCTCCTACGAGCAGTACTTC.